This entry lists 3 T cell receptor beta chains sequenced from one sample in a study of blood T cell repertoires in COVID-19. Profiled with immunoSEQ multiplex PCR; TCRdb holds only in-frame clones, not every one. The sample yields some 260,000 clones, 88% seen once. Sequenced sample: peripheral blood. The receptors derive from a woman in her thirties or forties who had recovered from COVID-19.

V is TRBV7-2 and J is TRBJ2-1; a weak D match, TRBD2 (6 bases). CDR1 SGHTA and CDR2 FQGNSA come from the germline V gene. The CDR3 is 14 amino acids. Trimming took 6 bases from V and 12 from J, leaving 21 bases between them. The CDR3 spells CASRPRDSGSGQFF. The CDR3 nucleotides read TGTGCCAGCAGGCCCCGGGACTCCGGGAGTGGGCAGTTCTTC.

V is TRBV11-1 and J is TRBJ2-3; 12 nucleotides align to TRBD2. V trimming: 4 bases; J trimming: 11 bases; junction bases outside the gene matches: 4. In germline, CDR1 is SGHAT, CDR2 FQDESV (reference sequence). The CDR3 loop spans 13 amino acids. DNA for the CDR3: TGTGCCAGCAGCTCCGGGACTAGCGGGCAGCAGTATTTT. Translated: CASSSGTSGQQYF.

The chain joins TRBV30 to TRBJ2-1; the D gene is possibly TRBD2 (5 bases). The CDR3 is made up of 16 amino acids. Germline CDR1 GTSNPN, CDR2 SVGIG (reference sequence). Trimming shortened V by 0 bases and J by 2 bases, and 14 bases separated the two germline ends. In DNA form, the CDR3 reads TGTGCCTGGAGTGTACGGAGGCTATGGGCCTACAATGAGCAGTTCTTC. This gives the protein CAWSVRRLWAYNEQFF.